Each of the 12 T cell receptor beta chains below was sequenced from the same sample in a study of cytomegalovirus exposure and HLA in healthy donors. Both 60 Vbeta primers and 13 Jbeta primers went into the PCR. Only in-frame clones appear in the TCRdb table, and some are missing; sequencing was by immunoSEQ multiplex PCR. The listing records about 87,000 clones. The specimen sequenced was PBMCs. Receptors were obtained from a man in his fifties or sixties in good health and CMV-seropositive.

This chain connects TRBV25-1 to TRBJ2-2; 8 bases are shared with TRBD2. Per germline, CDR1 MGHDK and CDR2 SYGVNS. The CDR3 contains 15 residues. V lost 4 bases, J lost 2 bases, and 3 bases stayed unmatched. CDR3 in DNA: TGTGCCAGCAGTGCGGGGGGGAGTAACACCGGGGAGCTGTTTTTT. Amino acids: CASSAGGSNTGELFF. Full variable domain (rest looked up from reference TRBV25-1 and TRBJ2-2): EADIYQTPRYLVIGTGKKITLECSQTMGHDKMYWYQQDPGMELHLIHYSYGVNSTEKGDLSSESTVSRIRTEHFPLTLESARPSHTSQYLCASSAGGSNTGELFFGEGSRLTVL.

The genes are TRBV9 and TRBJ1-1, with a weak D call TRBD1 (6 bases). The CDR3 covers 13 residues. Trimming removed 3 bases from V and 5 bases from J, with 11 bases in between. Per the germline V gene, CDR1 is SGDLS and CDR2 is YYNGEE. The CDR3 spells CASSAQGRTEAFF. CDR3 DNA: TGTGCCAGCAGCGCCCAGGGGAGAACTGAAGCTTTCTTT.

The chain employs TRBV7-8 and TRBJ2-1; TRBD2 matches at 8 bases. CDR3 size: 12 residues. Germline V gene lookup returns CDR1 SGHVS and CDR2 FQNEAQ. CDR3 sequence (DNA): TGTGCAGTGAGACTAGCGACAGATGAGCAGTTCTTC. It codes for CAVRLATDEQFF.

This clone counts as medium-sized (0.01 to 0.1%) by frequency. The rearrangement links TRBV4-1 to TRBJ1-2; 9 nucleotides line up with TRBD1. The germline V gene has CDR1 MGHRA and CDR2 YSYEKL. This CDR3 comprises 14 residues. V was pared by 4 bases and J by 4 bases, with 4 bases of the junction left unmatched. In nucleotides, the CDR3 is TGCGCCAGCAGCCCGTCGACAGGGGGCTATGGCTACACCTTC. Amino acids: CASSPSTGGYGYTF.

The J gene is TRBJ1-2, the V gene TRBV2; D gene unclear. From germline, CDR1 is SNHLY and CDR2 FYNNEI. The germline V and J ends were trimmed by 1 base and 2 bases, with 5 bases remaining between them. The CDR3 has 13 amino acids. The chain's CDR3 is CASSEGLNYGYTF. The CDR3 DNA is TGTGCCAGCAGTGAAGGGCTGAACTATGGCTACACCTTC.

The J gene is TRBJ2-7, the V gene TRBV19; no reliable D call. V lost 6 bases to trimming and J lost 0 bases, with 9 bases between them. The CDR3 length is 13 residues. The germline gives CDR1 LNHDA, CDR2 SQIVND (reference sequence). The CDR3 reads CASREPSSYEQYF. CDR3 nucleotide sequence: TGTGCCAGTAGGGAACCTAGCTCCTACGAGCAGTACTTC.

The chain is built from TRBV5-6 and TRBJ1-2; D gene uncertain. There are 14 residues in the CDR3. CDR1 SGHDT and CDR2 YYEEEE come from the germline V gene. V lost 0 bases and J 2 bases, leaving 8 bases between the germline ends. Here the CDR3 reads CASSLGAENYGYTF. Written as DNA, the CDR3 is TGTGCCAGCAGCTTGGGGGCAGAGAACTATGGCTACACCTTC.

The rearrangement links TRBV10-2 to TRBJ2-2, with D possibly matching TRBD1 (6 bases). Trimming shortened V by 7 bases and J by 8 bases, and 14 bases separated the two germline ends. The CDR3 contains 13 residues. Germline lookup yields CDR1 WSHSY and CDR2 SAAADI. This chain's CDR3 is CASKTGLGGELFF. CDR3 nucleotide sequence: TGCGCCAGCAAGACAGGCCTCGGTGGGGAGCTGTTTTTT.

The rearrangement uses TRBV27 and TRBJ2-1; 8 bases are a match to TRBD2. V shed 9 bases, J shed 2 bases, and the junction held 6 bases outside the gene matches. From germline, CDR1 is MNHEY and CDR2 SMNVEV (reference sequence). The CDR3 length is 14 residues. The CDR3 DNA sequence: TGTGCCAGTACCGGGACTAGGGCCTACAATGAGCAGTTCTTC. Protein sequence: CASTGTRAYNEQFF.

The chain carries TRBV5-6 and TRBJ2-3; D is possibly TRBD2 (5 bases). The CDR3 is 14 residues long. V was clipped by 9 bases and J by 9 bases, with 23 bases between them. Germline V gene data show CDR1 as SGHDT and CDR2 as YYEEEE. This CDR3 is CATNMRAGTGTQYF. For the CDR3, the DNA is TGTGCCACCAATATGCGGGCCGGAACGGGAACGCAGTATTTT.

This chain connects TRBV5-1 to TRBJ2-5; D is ambiguous. The germline V gene encodes CDR1 SGHRS and CDR2 YFSETQ. V dropped 4 bases and J dropped 1 base, with 11 bases sitting between them. The CDR3 consists of 14 residues. CDR3 DNA sequence: TGCGCCAGCAGCCCCCAACACCTCCAAGAGACCCAGTACTTC. It translates to CASSPQHLQETQYF.

This rearrangement joins TRBV2 to TRBJ1-5, with D tentatively TRBD1 (5 bases). CDR1 and CDR2 (germline): SNHLY, FYNNEI. This CDR3 region has 15 residues. The germline V and J ends were trimmed by 2 bases and 0 bases, with 8 bases remaining between them. In DNA, the CDR3 is TGTGCCAGCAGTGAACGGGACTATAGCAATCAGCCCCAGCATTTT. This translates into CASSERDYSNQPQHF. The full variable domain, its missing parts supplied by reference TRBV2 and TRBJ1-5, is EPEVTQTPSHQVTQMGQEVILRCVPISNHLYFYWYRQILGQKVEFLVSFYNNEISEKSEIFDDQFSVERPDGSNFTLKIRSTKLEDSAMYFCASSERDYSNQPQHFGDGTRLSIL.